The subject of this entry is one TCR beta chain. The source of the sample is a study of OX40 agonist ivuxolimab in advanced cancers. About the study: Patients' therapy was ivuxolimab, an antibody that acts as an agonist of OX40 (CD134).

The data were produced by immunoSEQ multiplex PCR, yet TCRdb's version contains in-frame clones alone and is incomplete. The profile covers about 36,000 clones, with roughly 80% appearing a single time and 8.5% to 14% taken by the ten largest. The V gene end was trimmed by 4 bases and the J gene end by 3 bases; junction bases not matched to a gene: 5. The CDR3 length is 14 residues. Per germline, CDR1 SGHAT and CDR2 FQNNGV. Sequencing was performed on CD4+ or CD8+ T cells sorted from blood, taken in a trial of the OX40 agonist ivuxolimab. V is TRBV11-2 and J is TRBJ1-1; the match to TRBD1 covers 7 bases. The TCR sequence derives from an adult with an advanced solid tumor such as melanoma, head and neck, liver or kidney cancer. The CDR3 region is CASSSTGTDTEAFF. In DNA, the CDR3 is TGTGCCAGCAGCTCGACTGGGACAGACACTGAAGCTTTCTTT.